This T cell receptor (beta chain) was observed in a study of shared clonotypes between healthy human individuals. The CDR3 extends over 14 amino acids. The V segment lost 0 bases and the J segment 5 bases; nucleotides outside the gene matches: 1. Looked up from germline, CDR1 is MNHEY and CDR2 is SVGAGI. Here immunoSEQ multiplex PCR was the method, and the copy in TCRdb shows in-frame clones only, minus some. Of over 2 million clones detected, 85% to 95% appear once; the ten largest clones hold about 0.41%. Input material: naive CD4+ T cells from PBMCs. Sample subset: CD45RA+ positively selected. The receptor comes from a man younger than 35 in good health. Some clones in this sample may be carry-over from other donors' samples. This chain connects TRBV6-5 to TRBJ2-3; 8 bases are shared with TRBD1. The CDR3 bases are TGTGCCAGCAGTTACTCGGACAGGGAAGATACGCAGTATTTT. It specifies CASSYSDREDTQYF.